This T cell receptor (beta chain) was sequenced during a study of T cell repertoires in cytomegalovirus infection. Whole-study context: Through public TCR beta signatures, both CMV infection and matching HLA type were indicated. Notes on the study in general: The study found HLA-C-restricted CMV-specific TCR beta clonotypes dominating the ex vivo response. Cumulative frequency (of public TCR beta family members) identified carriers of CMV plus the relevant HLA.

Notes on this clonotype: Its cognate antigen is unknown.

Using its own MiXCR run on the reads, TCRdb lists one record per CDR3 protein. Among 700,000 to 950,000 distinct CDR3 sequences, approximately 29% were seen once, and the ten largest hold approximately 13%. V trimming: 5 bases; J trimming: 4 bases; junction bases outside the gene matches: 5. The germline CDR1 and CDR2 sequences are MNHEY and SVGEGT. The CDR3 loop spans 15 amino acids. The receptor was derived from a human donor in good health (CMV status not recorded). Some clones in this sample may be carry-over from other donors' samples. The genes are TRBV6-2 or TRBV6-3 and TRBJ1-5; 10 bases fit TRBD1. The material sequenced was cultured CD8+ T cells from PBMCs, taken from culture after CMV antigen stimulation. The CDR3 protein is CASSPDRGQNQPQHF. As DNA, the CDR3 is TGTGCCAGCAGTCCCGACAGGGGGCAAAATCAGCCCCAGCATTTT.